What follows are 19 T cell receptor beta chains derived from one specimen sequenced in a study of cytomegalovirus exposure and HLA in healthy donors. Libraries were prepared by immunoSEQ multiplex PCR; TCRdb keeps only in-frame clonotypes and omits some of them. Of tens of thousands of clones detected, more than 70% appear once; the ten largest clones hold roughly 1.2%. Source material: PBMCs. These receptors all come from a woman younger than 30 in good health and CMV-seronegative.

This sequence joins TRBV4-1 and TRBJ1-1, with D possibly TRBD1 on 5 matching bases. The CDR3 has 15 residues. V was cut by 4 bases and J by 6 bases, with 18 bases left in between. Germline loops: CDR1 MGHRA, CDR2 YSYEKL. The CDR3 DNA sequence: TGCGCCAGCAGCCGGCGGGGCGATGGTGGAGCTGAAGCTTTCTTT. It translates to CASSRRGDGGAEAFF.

The chain uses TRBV5-4 and TRBJ1-4, with 9 nucleotides matching TRBD1. J lost 7 bases, V lost 2 bases, and 9 bases had no gene match. Germline-derived CDR1 and CDR2 are SGHNT and YYREEE (reference sequence). The CDR3 consists of 16 residues. CDR3 loop: CASSFLGQGQGEKLFF. CDR3 sequence (DNA): TGTGCCAGCAGCTTCCTTGGACAGGGGCAGGGTGAAAAACTGTTTTTT.

J is TRBJ1-2 and V is TRBV28; 7 bases map to TRBD1. The CDR3 extends over 13 amino acids. CDR1 MDHEN and CDR2 SYDVKM come from the germline V gene. V lost 6 bases, J lost 4 bases, and 5 bases stayed unmatched. The CDR3 spells CASRSRGVYGYTF. The DNA for the CDR3 is TGTGCCAGCAGGTCCAGGGGGGTCTATGGCTACACCTTC.

V gene TRBV7-8 combines with J gene TRBJ2-7, with 10 bases lining up with TRBD2. This CDR3 is 18 amino acids long. The germline V gene encodes CDR1 SGHVS and CDR2 FQNEAQ. V lost 3 bases and J lost 4; bases outside the gene matches: 15. The CDR3 DNA reads as TGTGCCAGCAGCTTTAGCGGGACAGGACGGACTAGCGGATACGAGCAGTACTTC. Protein: CASSFSGTGRTSGYEQYF. Using reference TRBV7-8 and TRBJ2-7 for the parts outside the CDR3, the full variable domain is GAGVSQSPRYKVAKRGQDVALRCDPISGHVSLFWYQQALGQGPEFLTYFQNEAQLDKSGLPSDRFFAERPEGSVSTLKIQRTQQEDSAVYLCASSFSGTGRTSGYEQYFGPGTRLTVT.

This clone was picked up a small number of times. The rearrangement links TRBV18 to TRBJ2-7; 7 nucleotides align to TRBD1. CDR1 is KGHSH, CDR2 LQKENI, per germline. CDR3 length equals 14 residues. The V and J ends lost 3 bases and 1 base, in that order; junction bases with no gene match: 3. The CDR3 DNA reads TGTGCCAGCTCACCCGGGACAGCATCCTACGAGCAGTACTTC. Its translation: CASSPGTASYEQYF.

The genes are TRBV30 and TRBJ1-3; D gene unclear. The CDR3 has 14 amino acids. V was clipped by 0 bases and J by 0 bases, with 6 bases between them. Germline lookup yields CDR1 GTSNPN and CDR2 SVGIG (reference sequence). The chain's CDR3 is CAWSVFISGNTIYF. The CDR3 coding sequence is TGTGCCTGGAGTGTATTTATCTCTGGAAACACCATATATTTT.

This chain joins TRBV5-4 and TRBJ2-1; unclear D gene. Germline CDR1 is SGHNT and CDR2 is YYREEE (reference sequence). Trimming cost V 0 bases and J 4 bases, with 11 bases left between them. The CDR3 length is 15 residues. The CDR3 coding sequence is TGTGCCAGCAGCTTGGCTGGTCCGCGGTACAATGAGCAGTTCTTC. This gives the protein CASSLAGPRYNEQFF.

This chain connects TRBV28 to TRBJ1-3; TRBD1 matches 7 bases. The V and J ends lost 3 bases and 4 bases, in that order; junction bases with no gene match: 3. This CDR3 spans 14 amino acids. Germline CDR1 MDHEN, CDR2 SYDVKM. The CDR3 DNA follows: TGTGCCAGCAGTTTGATACAGGGGGGAAACACCATATATTTT. It specifies CASSLIQGGNTIYF.

V is TRBV30 and J is TRBJ2-7; 9 bases match TRBD2. CDR1 is GTSNPN, CDR2 SVGIG, per germline (reference sequence). This CDR3 is 15 amino acids long. With 5 bases clipped from V and 5 bases from J, the junction kept 13 bases outside the gene matches. The CDR3 region is CAWGLWAGGSHEQYF. CDR3 nucleotides: TGTGCCTGGGGTTTATGGGCGGGAGGGAGCCACGAGCAGTACTTC. The full variable domain, completed using reference TRBV30 and TRBJ2-7, is SQTIHQWPATLVQPVGSPLSLECTVEGTSNPNLYWYRQAAGRGLQLLFYSVGIGQISSEVPQNLSASRPQDRQFILSSKKLLLSDSGFYLCAWGLWAGGSHEQYFGPGTRLTVT.

V usage is TRBV5-1 and J usage is TRBJ2-1; possibly TRBD2 for D (5 bases). The germline V gene has CDR1 SGHRS and CDR2 YFSETQ. V was clipped by 4 bases and J by 0 bases, with 14 bases between them. The CDR3 has 16 amino acids. DNA of the CDR3: TGCGCCAGCAGCCGGGGTGGGGTCAGCTCCTACAATGAGCAGTTCTTC. Residues: CASSRGGVSSYNEQFF. Full variable domain (remainder filled in from reference TRBV5-1 and TRBJ2-1): KAGVTQTPRYLIKTRGQQVTLSCSPISGHRSVSWYQQTPGQGLQFLFEYFSETQRNKGNFPGRFSGRQFSNSRSEMNVSTLELGDSALYLCASSRGGVSSYNEQFFGPGTRLTVL.

V usage is TRBV11-2 and J usage is TRBJ1-1, with TRBD1 matching over 9 bases. This CDR3 is 17 amino acids long. J gave up 10 bases and V 7 bases, and 22 bases lay outside the gene matches. Germline CDR1 SGHAT, CDR2 FQNNGV. The CDR3 loop reads CASITGTGFGPSLRAFF. The CDR3 nucleotides read TGTGCCAGCATCACCGGGACAGGGTTTGGCCCGTCTCTTCGAGCTTTCTTT.

The chain employs TRBV2 and TRBJ2-3; 7 bases agree with TRBD1. With 5 bases clipped from V and 6 bases from J, the junction kept 5 bases outside the gene matches. The CDR3 extends over 13 amino acids. Germline assignment: CDR1 SNHLY and CDR2 FYNNEI. CDR3 protein: CASSNDRADTQYF. The CDR3 DNA follows: TGTGCCAGCAGTAACGACAGGGCCGATACGCAGTATTTT.

Comment on this clone: The sample carries other DNA sequences with the same CDR3. The V gene is TRBV6-5, the J gene TRBJ1-3; D is unresolved. Per germline, CDR1 MNHEY and CDR2 SVGAGI. This CDR3 has 16 amino acids. Between the trimmed V and J ends, which lost 0 bases and 0 bases, there was a span of 9 bases. CDR3 in DNA: TGTGCCAGCAGTTACTCGCCGGGAAGCTCTGGAAACACCATATATTTT. It is translated as CASSYSPGSSGNTIYF.

The V call is TRBV19, the J call TRBJ2-7; D remains unclear. Germline V gene sequence: CDR1 LNHDA, CDR2 SQIVND (reference sequence). V was pared by 3 bases and J by 2 bases, with 8 bases between. The CDR3 contains 13 residues. CDR3 sequence: CASSMAGTYEQYF. In nucleotides, the CDR3 is TGTGCCAGTAGTATGGCAGGAACCTACGAGCAGTACTTC.

The chain is built from TRBV6-4 and TRBJ2-1, with 10 bases lining up with TRBD2. This CDR3 is built from 15 residues. The germline V gene has CDR1 MRHNA and CDR2 SNTAGT. J lost 4 bases, V lost 3 bases, and 3 bases had no gene match. The CDR3 loop reads CASSDGTSDYNEQFF. The CDR3, as DNA: TGTGCCAGCAGTGATGGGACTAGCGATTACAATGAGCAGTTCTTC.

The rearrangement uses TRBV6-6 and TRBJ2-1; 8 positions agree with TRBD2. The CDR3 totals 16 residues. Germline V lookup: CDR1 MNHNY, CDR2 SVGAGI (reference sequence). The V gene end was trimmed by 2 bases and the J gene end by 2 bases; junction bases not matched to a gene: 5. The CDR3, as DNA: TGTGCCAGCAGTTACGAACTAGCGGCCCCCTACAATGAGCAGTTCTTC. This translates into CASSYELAAPYNEQFF.

This clone was counted once. This rearrangement joins TRBV6-5 to TRBJ2-7; 9 bases fit TRBD1. The CDR3 has 12 amino acids. V lost 5 bases to trimming and J lost 9 bases; unmatched junction nucleotides: 5. Looked up from germline, CDR1 is MNHEY and CDR2 is SVGAGI. This CDR3 reads CASSRDRVRQYF. The CDR3 DNA reads TGTGCCAGCAGTCGGGACAGGGTGAGGCAGTACTTC.

The chain couples TRBV25-1 to TRBJ1-1; possible D gene TRBD1, 6 bases. With 4 bases removed from V and 5 bases from J, the gap between germline ends came to 20 bases. The CDR3 contains 16 residues. From germline, CDR1 is MGHDK and CDR2 SYGVNS. CDR3 sequence (DNA): TGTGCCAGCAGTGCCAAAAAAAAGGGAGGGGGGACTGAAGCTTTCTTT. It codes for CASSAKKKGGGTEAFF.

As DNA, the CDR3 is TGTGCCAGCAGTTACAGGGAAGGGGAAAAACTGTTTTTT. Protein: CASSYREGEKLFF. The chain employs TRBV7-6 and TRBJ1-4, with TRBD1 as a possible D gene (6 bases). CDR3 length equals 13 residues. Germline CDR1 SGHVS, CDR2 FNYEAQ. Trimming left V 6 bases short and J 8 bases short, with 13 bases between.